This T cell receptor (beta chain) is drawn from a study of blood T cells in healthy people across ages. About this clonotype itself: As yet, its antigen is unknown.

Next came a second PCR, run for about 7 to 12 cycles, which used a sample-barcoded 5' primer along with a J-beta primer mix. TCRdb independently ran MiXCR on the 5' RACE reads; one entry per CDR3 protein. The sample has 700,000 to 800,000 distinct CDR3 sequences; 40% to 45% are singletons. Study-wide results and limits: TCR beta diversity, measured per million T cells, fell in a roughly linear way with age.

Per the germline V gene, CDR1 is DFQATT and CDR2 is SNEGSKA (reference sequence). This CDR3 is 15 amino acids long. V lost 0 bases, J lost 4 bases, and 13 bases lay in between. This chain links TRBV20-1 with TRBJ1-5, with D maybe TRBD1 (6 bases). Sequencing was done on a sample of blood. The TCR comes from an older woman in good health. The CDR3 coding sequence is TGCAGTGCTAGAGATGGAGCAGGGGCAAATCAGCCCCAGCATTTT. Residues: CSARDGAGANQPQHF.